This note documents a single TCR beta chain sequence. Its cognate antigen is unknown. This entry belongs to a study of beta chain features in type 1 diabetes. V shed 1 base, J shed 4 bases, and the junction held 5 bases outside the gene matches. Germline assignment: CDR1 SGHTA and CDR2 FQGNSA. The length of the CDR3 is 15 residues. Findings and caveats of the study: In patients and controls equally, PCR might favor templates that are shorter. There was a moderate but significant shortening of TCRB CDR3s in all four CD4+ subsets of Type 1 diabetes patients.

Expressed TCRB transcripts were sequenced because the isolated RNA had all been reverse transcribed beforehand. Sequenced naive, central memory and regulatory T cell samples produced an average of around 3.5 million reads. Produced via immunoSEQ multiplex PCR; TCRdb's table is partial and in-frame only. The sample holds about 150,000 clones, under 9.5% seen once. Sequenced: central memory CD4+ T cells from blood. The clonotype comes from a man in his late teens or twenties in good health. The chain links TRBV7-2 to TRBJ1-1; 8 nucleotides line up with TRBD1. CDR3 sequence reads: CASSLVGQGSTEAFF. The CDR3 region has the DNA TGTGCCAGCAGCTTAGTAGGACAGGGAAGCACTGAAGCTTTCTTT.